The 13 T cell receptor beta chains below come from one sample, sequenced in a study of shared clonotypes between healthy human individuals. Sequencing was performed with immunoSEQ multiplex PCR; in TCRdb, only in-frame clones are kept and a portion is missing. The sample contains some 1.5 million clones, 95% to 99% of which appear only once. The sample was naive CD4+ T cells sorted from blood. Subset here: CD45RA+ positively selected. The receptor set was obtained from a man under 40 in good health.

This clone appeared a single time. This chain uses TRBV18 with TRBJ2-5; D ambiguous. With 3 bases removed from V and 7 bases from J, the gap between germline ends came to 9 bases. From germline, CDR1 is KGHSH and CDR2 LQKENI. The CDR3 extends over 12 amino acids. CDR3 coding DNA: TGTGCCAGCTCACCCCCAGAAGGGACCCAGTACTTC. Encoded protein: CASSPPEGTQYF.

Concerning this clone: Other DNA sequences from this sample encode an identical CDR3 as well. The rearrangement uses TRBV18 and TRBJ2-1; TRBD1 agrees at 9 bases. This CDR3 region has 15 residues. From germline, CDR1 is KGHSH and CDR2 LQKENI. V trimming: 3 bases; J trimming: 4 bases; junction bases outside the gene matches: 4. The DNA of the CDR3 is TGTGCCAGCTCACCTCCGGGACAGGGATACAATGAGCAGTTCTTC. It encodes CASSPPGQGYNEQFF.

V usage is TRBV28 and J usage is TRBJ2-3; TRBD2 aligns across 8 bases. CDR1 and CDR2 (germline): MDHEN, SYDVKM. The CDR3 extends over 15 amino acids. After removal of 5 bases from V and 7 bases from J, the junction contained 11 bases not matched to a gene. Here the CDR3 DNA reads TGTGCCAGCAGTGAAATTAGCGGGGTCGGGAATACGCAGTATTTT. Its translation: CASSEISGVGNTQYF.

This clone appeared a single time. The chain employs TRBV7-2 and TRBJ2-5; TRBD1 aligns across 7 bases. The CDR3 totals 15 residues. Germline assignment: CDR1 SGHTA and CDR2 FQGNSA. V trimming: 5 bases; J trimming: 0 bases; junction bases outside the gene matches: 6. Here the CDR3 DNA reads TGTGCCAGCAGCCCCCGGGACAGATACCAAGAGACCCAGTACTTC. Protein: CASSPRDRYQETQYF.

This chain connects TRBV27 to TRBJ2-7; TRBD1 aligns across 7 bases. Germline V gene lookup returns CDR1 MNHEY and CDR2 SMNVEV (reference sequence). The CDR3 has 13 amino acids. Losses at the gene ends were 6 bases for V and 0 bases for J; bases not matched to a gene: 2. The CDR3, as DNA: TGTGCCAGCAGCCCAGGGGGCTCCTACGAGCAGTACTTC. It translates to CASSPGGSYEQYF.

The chain couples TRBV7-2 to TRBJ2-7; 7 bases fit TRBD1. Looked up from germline, CDR1 is SGHTA and CDR2 is FQGNSA. V shed 5 bases and J 3 bases; nucleotides not matched to a gene: 10. The CDR3 extends over 15 amino acids. This CDR3 is CASSLSPTGNYEQYF. Here the CDR3 DNA reads TGTGCCAGCAGCCTAAGCCCGACAGGGAACTACGAGCAGTACTTC. Filled out from reference TRBV7-2 and TRBJ2-7, the complete variable domain reads GAGVSQSPSNKVTEKGKDVELRCDPISGHTALYWYRQSLGQGLEFLIYFQGNSAPDKSGLPSDRFSAERTGGSVSTLTIQRTQQEDSAVYLCASSLSPTGNYEQYFGPGTRLTVT.

V usage is TRBV21-1 and J usage is TRBJ2-7. TRBV21-1 is designated a pseudogene. The CDR3 sequence is 18 residues long. DNA of the CDR3: TGTGCCAGCAGCAAAAGGGGGAGGCAGACGGAAATAGAATACGAGCAGTACTTC. Translating gives CASSKRGRQTEIEYEQYF.

This chain uses TRBV5-6 with TRBJ2-7; D unclear. Trimming cost V 0 bases and J 3 bases, with 7 bases left between them. The CDR3 extends over 13 amino acids. The germline gives CDR1 SGHDT, CDR2 YYEEEE. The CDR3 region has the DNA TGTGCCAGCAGCTTGGTTGGCCTCTACGAGCAGTACTTC. Its translation is CASSLVGLYEQYF.

The genes are TRBV7-8 and TRBJ1-2; no reliable D call. Germline V gene lookup returns CDR1 SGHVS and CDR2 FQNEAQ. CDR3 size: 14 residues. V was shortened by 7 bases and J by 0 bases, with 12 bases between the two germline ends. CDR3 amino acids: CASTRALANYGYTF. In nucleotides, the CDR3 is TGTGCCAGCACTCGGGCTTTAGCTAACTATGGCTACACCTTC.

This chain joins TRBV2 and TRBJ2-7; weak D call: TRBD1 (6 bases). The germline V gene encodes CDR1 SNHLY and CDR2 FYNNEI. Trimming pared 5 bases from V and 3 bases from J, leaving 8 bases between. The CDR3 has 12 amino acids. CDR3 protein: CASSRQVYEQYF. CDR3 DNA sequence: TGTGCCAGCAGTAGACAGGTCTACGAGCAGTACTTC.

The chain has TRBV5-1 and TRBJ2-3, with D possibly matching TRBD2 (6 bases). The CDR3 contains 17 residues. Trimming left V 4 bases short and J 5 bases short, with 23 bases between. Germline CDR1 and CDR2: SGHRS and YFSETQ. The CDR3 region has the DNA TGCGCCAGCAGCATCCCCTTAGCGGCCCTTGTAGAAGATACGCAGTATTTT. It translates to CASSIPLAALVEDTQYF.

The V gene is TRBV5-1, the J gene TRBJ2-1; the D gene is possibly TRBD2 (6 bases). Germline V gene sequence: CDR1 SGHRS, CDR2 YFSETQ. Between the trimmed V and J ends, which lost 2 bases and 4 bases, there was a span of 10 bases. The CDR3 covers 14 residues. The CDR3 reads CASSLSSDYNEQFF. In nucleotides, the CDR3 is TGCGCCAGCAGCTTATCTAGCGATTACAATGAGCAGTTCTTC.

The V call is TRBV7-7, the J call TRBJ2-5; 9 positions match TRBD2. In germline, CDR1 is SSHAT, CDR2 FNYEAQ (reference sequence). The CDR3 has 15 amino acids. Trimming removed 0 bases from V and 2 bases from J; junction bases left unmatched: 1. This chain's CDR3 is CASSLALAGQETQYF. In DNA form, the CDR3 reads TGTGCCAGCAGCTTAGCTCTAGCGGGACAAGAGACCCAGTACTTC.